These 5 T cell receptor beta chains were sequenced from one sample in a study of beta chain features in type 1 diabetes. The authors reverse transcribed all of the isolated RNA, so sequencing captured expressed TCRB transcripts. Sequencing used immunoSEQ multiplex PCR; TCRdb keeps in-frame clones, though not all of them. Here the sample spans fewer than 500,000 clones, around 13% being singletons. What was sequenced was naive CD4+ T cells from blood. The receptor source for this set is a man aged 30 to 45 in good health.

This chain joins TRBV27 and TRBJ1-4; no reliable D call. This CDR3 is built from 13 residues. V was pared by 2 bases and J by 5 bases, with 6 bases between. CDR1 is MNHEY, CDR2 SMNVEV, per germline (reference sequence). CDR3: CASSLVGNEKLFF. DNA for the CDR3: TGTGCCAGCAGTTTAGTTGGAAATGAAAAACTGTTTTTT. Together with reference TRBV27 and TRBJ1-4, the CDR3 gives the full variable domain: EAQVTQNPRYLITVTGKKLTVTCSQNMNHEYMSWYRQDPGLGLRQIYYSMNVEVTDKGDVPEGYKVSRKEKRNFPLILESPSPNQTSLYFCASSLVGNEKLFFGSGTQLSVL.

The V and J genes are TRBV29-1 and TRBJ2-5; TRBD2 might be the D (6 bases). CDR3 length: 15 residues. Per the germline V gene, CDR1 is SQVTM and CDR2 is ANQGSEA. V was trimmed by 1 base and J by 5 bases, leaving 17 bases between them. CDR3 loop: CSVEGFSGVRETQYF. The CDR3, as DNA: TGCAGCGTTGAAGGTTTTAGCGGCGTCCGGGAGACCCAGTACTTC. The whole variable domain, remainder taken from reference TRBV29-1 and TRBJ2-5, is SAVISQKPSRDICQRGTSLTIQCQVDSQVTMMFWYRQQPGQSLTLIATANQGSEATYESGFVIDKFPISRPNLTFSTLTVSNMSPEDSSIYLCSVEGFSGVRETQYFGPGTRLLVL.

The rearrangement links TRBV10-3 to TRBJ1-1; TRBD1 matches 7 bases. The CDR3 length is 14 residues. V shed 5 bases, J shed 6 bases, and the junction held 9 bases outside the gene matches. Looked up from germline, CDR1 is ENHRY and CDR2 is SYGVKD. The CDR3 sequence: CAISRQGGGSEAFF. CDR3 nucleotide sequence: TGTGCCATCAGTAGACAGGGAGGGGGTTCTGAAGCTTTCTTT.

The V gene is TRBV25-1, the J gene TRBJ2-2; D is possibly TRBD1 (5 bases). Trimming took off 5 bases at V and 5 bases at J, with 9 bases between the two ends. Germline assignment: CDR1 MGHDK and CDR2 SYGVNS. The CDR3 is made up of 13 amino acids. CDR3 sequence: CASSSRETGELFF. As DNA, the CDR3 is TGTGCCAGCAGTAGCAGGGAAACCGGGGAGCTGTTTTTT. Full variable domain (outside the CDR3, taken from reference TRBV25-1 and TRBJ2-2): EADIYQTPRYLVIGTGKKITLECSQTMGHDKMYWYQQDPGMELHLIHYSYGVNSTEKGDLSSESTVSRIRTEHFPLTLESARPSHTSQYLCASSSRETGELFFGEGSRLTVL.

The chain recombines TRBV4-1 with TRBJ2-2; 8 bases fit TRBD1. J gave up 2 bases and V 8 bases, and 4 bases lay outside the gene matches. This CDR3 is built from 14 residues. Germline V lookup: CDR1 MGHRA, CDR2 YSYEKL. CDR3 sequence (DNA): TGCGCCAGCGGGACAGGCGTAAACACCGGGGAGCTGTTTTTT. It specifies CASGTGVNTGELFF.